This TCR beta chain was found in a study of yellow fever vaccine responses in identical twins. The CDR3 has 14 residues. Germline assignment: CDR1 SNHLY and CDR2 FYNNEI. The V gene lost 11 bases and the J gene lost 3 bases, with 20 bases spanning the gap. Findings of the study overall: Twin vaccine T cell responses reportedly seemed partly convergent, partly personalized.

Of note for this clonotype: The antigen remains undetermined.

Each CDR3 protein gets one entry after TCRdb re-called the RT-PCR reads with MiXCR. This table has under 20,000 distinct CDR3 sequences, approximately 70% appearing once. The chain joins TRBV2 to TRBJ2-7; no clear D gene. The source is a woman aged 18-35 years who received the yellow fever vaccine. Sequencing used T cells from blood (PBMCs), unsorted or a sorted subset (not recorded which), obtained before or after yellow fever vaccination (not recorded which). The CDR3 DNA sequence: TGTGCCGGACGTCCAGAAGCCGCCAACTACGAGCAGTACTTC. The encoded protein is CAGRPEAANYEQYF.